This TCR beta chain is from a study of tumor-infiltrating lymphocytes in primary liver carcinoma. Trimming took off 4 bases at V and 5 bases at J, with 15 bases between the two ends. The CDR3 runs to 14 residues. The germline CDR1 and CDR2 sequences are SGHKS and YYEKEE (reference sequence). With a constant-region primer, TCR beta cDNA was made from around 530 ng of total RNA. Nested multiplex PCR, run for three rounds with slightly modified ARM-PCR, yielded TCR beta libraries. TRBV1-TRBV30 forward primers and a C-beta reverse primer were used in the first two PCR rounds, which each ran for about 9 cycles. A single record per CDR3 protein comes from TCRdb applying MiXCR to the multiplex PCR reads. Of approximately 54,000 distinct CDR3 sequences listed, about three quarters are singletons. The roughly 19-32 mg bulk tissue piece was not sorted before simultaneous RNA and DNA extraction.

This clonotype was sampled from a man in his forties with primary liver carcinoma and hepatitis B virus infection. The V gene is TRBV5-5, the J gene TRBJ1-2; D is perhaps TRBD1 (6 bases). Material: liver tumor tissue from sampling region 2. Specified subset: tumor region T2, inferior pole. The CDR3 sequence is CASSPGTGNYGYTF. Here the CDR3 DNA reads TGTGCCAGCAGCCCCGGAACAGGGAATTATGGCTACACCTTC.